The sample holds a few counts of the clone carrying this T cell receptor beta chain. The antigen is undetermined. Germline CDR1 is MNHEY and CDR2 is SVGAGI. V was pared by 2 bases and J by 1 base, with 9 bases between. The CDR3 is 14 amino acids. These data are taken from a study of identical twins. Study-level results: Modelling underestimated the level of out-of-frame TCR alpha sharing observed in monozygotic twins.

From the 5' RACE reads, TCRdb called clonotypes with MiXCR, one entry per CDR3 protein. The repertoire holds over 200,000 distinct CDR3 sequences, with 6.5% to 8% as singletons. This sample was also put to use in a study of T cells expressing NK-cell markers. That work contributes: A handful of donors showed these clonotypes also leading the CD3+CD56-NKG2C+ fraction.

The chain combines TRBV6-5 with TRBJ2-7; D uncertain. What was sequenced was CD8+ T cells sorted from blood. This TCR came from a woman under 30 in good health. CDR3 region: CASSYDRGSYEQYF. The CDR3 DNA reads TGTGCCAGCAGTTACGATCGAGGATCCTACGAGCAGTACTTC.